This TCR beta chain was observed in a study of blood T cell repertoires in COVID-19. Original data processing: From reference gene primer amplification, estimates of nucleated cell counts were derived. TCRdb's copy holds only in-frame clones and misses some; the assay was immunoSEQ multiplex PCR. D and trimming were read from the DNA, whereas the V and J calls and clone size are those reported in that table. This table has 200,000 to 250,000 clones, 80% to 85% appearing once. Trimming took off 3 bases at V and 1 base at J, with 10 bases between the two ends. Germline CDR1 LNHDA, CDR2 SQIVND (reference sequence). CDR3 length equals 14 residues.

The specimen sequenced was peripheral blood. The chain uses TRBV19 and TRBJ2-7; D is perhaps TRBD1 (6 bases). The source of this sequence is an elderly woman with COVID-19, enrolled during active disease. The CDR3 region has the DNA TGTGCCAGTAGTATGGGACAACCGTCCTACGAGCAGTACTTC. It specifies CASSMGQPSYEQYF.